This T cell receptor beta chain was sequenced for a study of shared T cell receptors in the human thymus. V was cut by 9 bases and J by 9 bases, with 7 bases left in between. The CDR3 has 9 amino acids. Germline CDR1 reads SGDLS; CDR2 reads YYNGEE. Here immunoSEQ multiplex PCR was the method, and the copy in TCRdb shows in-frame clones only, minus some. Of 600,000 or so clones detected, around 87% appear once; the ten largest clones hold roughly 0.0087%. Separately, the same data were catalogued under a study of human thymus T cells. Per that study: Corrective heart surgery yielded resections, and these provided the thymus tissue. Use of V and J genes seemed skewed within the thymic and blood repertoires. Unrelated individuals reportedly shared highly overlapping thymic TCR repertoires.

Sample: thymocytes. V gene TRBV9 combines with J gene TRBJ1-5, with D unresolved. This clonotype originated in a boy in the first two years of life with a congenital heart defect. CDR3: CAIPRPQHF. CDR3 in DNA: TGTGCCATCCCTCGGCCCCAGCATTTT.